The 14 T cell receptor beta chains in this list originate from one sample, sequenced in a study of shared clonotypes between healthy human individuals (dated by TCRdb to the early 2020s). To prepare the library, the immunoSEQ multiplex PCR assay was applied. TCRdb retrieved this table from immuneACCESS and kept in-frame rearrangements only. Not all clones are present; in checked studies, unresolved V genes account for under half, and no reason is known for the remainder. This sample comprises roughly 2.6 million clones, over 85% of them detected only once. Around 0.15% of the sample comes from the top ten. The specimen was naive CD4+ T cells sorted from blood. What the cell subset or site label conveys for this sample: CD45RA+ positively selected. The receptors were gathered from a man between 18 and 29 years old in good health.

The CDR3 loop reads CASRGQGAVYEQYF. Here the CDR3 DNA reads TGTGCCAGCAGGGGACAGGGGGCTGTTTACGAGCAGTACTTC. The chain combines TRBV2 with TRBJ2-7, with 12 bases fitting TRBD1. CDR1 and CDR2 from the germline V gene are SNHLY and FYNNEI. V shed 6 bases and J 4 bases; nucleotides not matched to a gene: 4. The CDR3 covers 14 residues.

The chain employs TRBV11-1 and TRBJ1-4; TRBD1 matches 8 bases. Germline CDR1 is SGHAT and CDR2 is FQDESV (reference sequence). The junction had 10 bases not matched to a gene; V was cut back by 5 bases and J by 5 bases. The CDR3 runs to 16 residues. CDR3 residues: CASSLKRQGWNEKLFF. For the CDR3, the DNA is TGTGCCAGCAGCCTAAAACGACAGGGGTGGAATGAAAAACTGTTTTTT.

The rearrangement links TRBV7-2 to TRBJ2-5; TRBD2 matches at 9 bases. The DNA matches TRBJ2-7 better at its end, which makes the J call doubtful. Germline lookup yields CDR1 SGHTA and CDR2 FQGNSA. This CDR3 is built from 15 residues. The DNA of the CDR3 is TGTGCCAGCAGCTTGACTAGCGGCCTTTCCTACGAGCAGTACTTC. This encodes CASSLTSGLSYEQYF.

The rearrangement uses TRBV9 and TRBJ2-3; 9 bases map to TRBD1. V was clipped by 4 bases and J by 5 bases; unmatched bases: 5. Germline V CDR1 and CDR2: SGDLS, YYNGEE. The CDR3 runs 14 residues. The CDR3 nucleotides are TGTGCCAGCAGCCCGGGACAGGGTGGAGATACGCAGTATTTT. Encoded protein: CASSPGQGGDTQYF.

Concerning this clone itself: The same CDR3 arises from other DNA sequences in this sample as well. V gene TRBV6-1 combines with J gene TRBJ1-2; D is unclear. The CDR3 is 11 amino acids. Germline V gives CDR1 MNHNS, CDR2 SASEGT. Trimming took 0 bases from V and 8 from J, leaving 4 bases between them. CDR3 in DNA: TGTGCCAGCAGTGAAGCTAGGGGCTACACCTTC. Protein sequence: CASSEARGYTF.

This clone was seen once. Other DNA sequences in the sample encode the same CDR3. The genes are TRBV2 and TRBJ2-3; no clear D. V was clipped by 2 bases and J by 6 bases, with 3 bases between them. From germline, CDR1 is SNHLY and CDR2 FYNNEI. This CDR3 has 11 amino acids. Here the CDR3 DNA reads TGTGCCAGCAGTGAAACGGATACGCAGTATTTT. Translated, it gives CASSETDTQYF.

This chain uses TRBV2 with TRBJ2-7; D gene ambiguous. The V and J ends lost 4 bases and 2 bases respectively, with 15 bases between them. The CDR3 runs 15 residues. CDR1 is SNHLY and CDR2 is FYNNEI in the germline V gene. CDR3 region: CASSVMEGVTYEQYF. The CDR3 bases are TGTGCCAGCAGTGTGATGGAAGGAGTAACCTACGAGCAGTACTTC.

This chain joins TRBV7-9 and TRBJ2-1; D is unclear. The ends were cut back, 3 bases at V and 7 bases at J, with 4 bases in the middle. The germline gives CDR1 SEHNR, CDR2 FQNEAQ (reference sequence). The CDR3 totals 11 residues. The CDR3 protein is CASSFQNEQFF. CDR3 sequence (DNA): TGTGCCAGCAGCTTTCAGAATGAGCAGTTCTTC.

This clone has just a few counts. The V call is TRBV6-6, the J call TRBJ1-4; 8 nucleotides line up with TRBD1. This CDR3 comprises 16 residues. V lost 0 bases, J lost 7 bases, and 7 bases stayed unmatched. Germline-derived CDR1 and CDR2 are MNHNY and SVGAGI (reference sequence). CDR3 nucleotide sequence: TGTGCCAGCAGTTACTCGGACAGGGAAGGTTTTGAAAAACTGTTTTTT. Translating gives CASSYSDREGFEKLFF.

V usage is TRBV7-2 and J usage is TRBJ1-1; the match to TRBD1 covers 10 bases. This CDR3 spans 16 amino acids. Germline CDR1 reads SGHTA; CDR2 reads FQGNSA. Losses at the gene ends were 6 bases for V and 5 bases for J; bases not matched to a gene: 12. For the CDR3, the DNA is TGTGCCAGCAGAGGGGACAGGGGAACCCTTCGGACTGAAGCTTTCTTT. This sequence encodes CASRGDRGTLRTEAFF.

This chain uses TRBV4-2 with TRBJ2-1; TRBD2 matches 11 bases. V shed 4 bases, J shed 2 bases, and the junction held 4 bases outside the gene matches. CDR1 is LGHNA, CDR2 YNFKEQ, per germline. The CDR3 is 16 residues long. CDR3 nucleotides: TGTGCCAGCAGCCCGACTAGCGGGACTACCTACAATGAGCAGTTCTTC. Translated: CASSPTSGTTYNEQFF.

The chain employs TRBV5-6 and TRBJ2-1; 10 nucleotides line up with TRBD2. The ends lost 4 bases at V and 5 bases at J; junction bases unmatched: 6. CDR3 length: 15 amino acids. The germline V gene encodes CDR1 SGHDT and CDR2 YYEEEE. CDR3: CASSLRLAGDNEQFF. The CDR3 DNA reads TGTGCCAGCAGCCTCAGACTAGCGGGTGACAATGAGCAGTTCTTC.

This chain connects TRBV7-9 to TRBJ2-2; D remains unclear. Germline assignment: CDR1 SEHNR and CDR2 FQNEAQ (reference sequence). The CDR3 runs to 10 residues. CDR3 nucleotide sequence: TGTGCAGGGATCCACGGGGAGCTGTTTTTT. The encoded protein is CAGIHGELFF.

The chain combines TRBV5-6 with TRBJ2-7, with TRBD1 matching 7 bases. Germline CDR1 SGHDT, CDR2 YYEEEE. This CDR3 comprises 16 residues. The ends lost 0 bases at V and 4 bases at J; junction bases unmatched: 10. CDR3: CASSLGATGIGYEQYF. Written as DNA, the CDR3 is TGTGCCAGCAGCTTGGGAGCGACAGGGATAGGTTACGAGCAGTACTTC.